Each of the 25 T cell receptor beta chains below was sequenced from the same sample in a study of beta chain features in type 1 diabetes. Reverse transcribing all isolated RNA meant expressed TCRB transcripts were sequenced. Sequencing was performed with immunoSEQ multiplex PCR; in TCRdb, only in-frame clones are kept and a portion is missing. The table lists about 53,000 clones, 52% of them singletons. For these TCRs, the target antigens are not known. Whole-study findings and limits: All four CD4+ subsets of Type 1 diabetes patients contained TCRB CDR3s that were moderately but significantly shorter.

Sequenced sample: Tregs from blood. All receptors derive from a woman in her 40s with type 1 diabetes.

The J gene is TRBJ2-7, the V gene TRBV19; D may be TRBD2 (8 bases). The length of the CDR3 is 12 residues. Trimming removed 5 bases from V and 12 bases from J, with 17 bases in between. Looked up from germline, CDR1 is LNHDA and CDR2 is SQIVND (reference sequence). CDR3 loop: CASSFTGAGGYF. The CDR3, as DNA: TGTGCCAGTAGTTTCACAGGGGCGGGGGGGTACTTC.

The CDR3 DNA is TGTGCCAGCAGATGGACAGGATTTAACGGCTACACCTTC. This codes for CASRWTGFNGYTF. The genes are TRBV7-2 and TRBJ1-2, with TRBD1 matching 7 bases. CDR3 length: 13 amino acids. Trimming took 6 bases from V and 8 from J; bases not matched to a gene: 9. Germline CDR1 and CDR2: SGHTA and FQGNSA.

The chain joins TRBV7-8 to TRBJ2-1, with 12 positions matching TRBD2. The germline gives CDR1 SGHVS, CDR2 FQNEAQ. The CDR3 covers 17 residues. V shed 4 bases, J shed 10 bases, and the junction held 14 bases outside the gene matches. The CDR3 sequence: CASSSTILAGGSSEQFF. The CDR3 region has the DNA TGTGCCAGCAGCTCTACCATTCTAGCGGGGGGGAGCAGCGAGCAGTTCTTC.

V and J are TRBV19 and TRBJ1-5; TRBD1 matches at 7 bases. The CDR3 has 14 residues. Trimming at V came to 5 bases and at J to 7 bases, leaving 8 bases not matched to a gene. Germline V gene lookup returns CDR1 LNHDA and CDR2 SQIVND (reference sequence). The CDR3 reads CASSPRQGWQPQHF. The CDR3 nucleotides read TGTGCCAGTAGTCCCCGACAGGGATGGCAGCCCCAGCATTTT.

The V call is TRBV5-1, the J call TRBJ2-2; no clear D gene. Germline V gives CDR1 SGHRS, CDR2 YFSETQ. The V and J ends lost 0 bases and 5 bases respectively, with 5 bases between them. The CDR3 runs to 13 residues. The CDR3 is CASSLVATGELFF. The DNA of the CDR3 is TGCGCCAGCAGCTTGGTTGCGACCGGGGAGCTGTTTTTT.

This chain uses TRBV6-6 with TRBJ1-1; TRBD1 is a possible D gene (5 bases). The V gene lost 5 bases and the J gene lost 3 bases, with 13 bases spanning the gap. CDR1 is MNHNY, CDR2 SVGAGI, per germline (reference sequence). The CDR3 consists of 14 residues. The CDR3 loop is CASSRGGEYTEAFF. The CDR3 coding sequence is TGTGCCAGCAGTAGGGGAGGTGAGTACACTGAAGCTTTCTTT.

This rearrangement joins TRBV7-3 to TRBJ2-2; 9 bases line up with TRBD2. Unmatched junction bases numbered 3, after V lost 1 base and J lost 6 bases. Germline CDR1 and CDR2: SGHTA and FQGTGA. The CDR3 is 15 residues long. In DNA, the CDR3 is TGTGCCAGCAGCTTAAATAGACTAGCGGCCGGGGAGCTGTTTTTT. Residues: CASSLNRLAAGELFF.

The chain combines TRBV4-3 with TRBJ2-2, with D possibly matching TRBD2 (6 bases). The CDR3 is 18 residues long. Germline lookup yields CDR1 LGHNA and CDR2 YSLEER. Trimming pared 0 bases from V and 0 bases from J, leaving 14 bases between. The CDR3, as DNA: TGCGCCAGCAGCCAAGAAGGTCCCCAGCGGGCGAACACCGGGGAGCTGTTTTTT. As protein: CASSQEGPQRANTGELFF.

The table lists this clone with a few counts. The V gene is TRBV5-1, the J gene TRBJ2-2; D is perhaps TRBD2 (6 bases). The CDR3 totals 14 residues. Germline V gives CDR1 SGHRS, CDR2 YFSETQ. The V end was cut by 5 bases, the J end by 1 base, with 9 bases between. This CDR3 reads CASRGTLNTGELFF. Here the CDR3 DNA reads TGCGCCAGCAGGGGGACTTTGAACACCGGGGAGCTGTTTTTT.

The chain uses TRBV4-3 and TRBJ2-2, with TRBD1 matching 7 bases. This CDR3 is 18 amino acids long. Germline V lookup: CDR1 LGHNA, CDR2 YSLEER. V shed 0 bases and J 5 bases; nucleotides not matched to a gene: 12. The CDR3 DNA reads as TGCGCCAGCAGCCAAGATTCGCCAGGGGGAGTGAGTACCGGGGAGCTGTTTTTT. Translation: CASSQDSPGGVSTGELFF.

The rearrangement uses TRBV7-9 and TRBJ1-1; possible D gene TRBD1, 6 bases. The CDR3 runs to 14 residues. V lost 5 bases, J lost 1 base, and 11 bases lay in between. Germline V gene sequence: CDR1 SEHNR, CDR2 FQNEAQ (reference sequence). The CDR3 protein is CASSVWDTNTEAFF. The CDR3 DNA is TGTGCCAGCAGCGTGTGGGACACGAACACTGAAGCTTTCTTT.

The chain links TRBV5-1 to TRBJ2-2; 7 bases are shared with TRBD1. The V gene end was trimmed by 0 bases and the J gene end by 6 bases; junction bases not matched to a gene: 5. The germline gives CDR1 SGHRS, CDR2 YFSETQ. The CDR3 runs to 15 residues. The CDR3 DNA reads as TGCGCCAGCAGCTTGGTCGACGGACAGGCCGGGGAGCTGTTTTTT. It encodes CASSLVDGQAGELFF.

CDR3: CASSFKGLGQPQHF. The CDR3 DNA follows: TGTGCCAGCAGTTTCAAGGGGTTGGGTCAGCCCCAGCATTTT. The V gene is TRBV27, the J gene TRBJ1-5; possibly TRBD1 for D (5 bases). The germline V gene encodes CDR1 MNHEY and CDR2 SMNVEV (reference sequence). The CDR3 has 14 residues. The V gene lost 3 bases and the J gene lost 6 bases, with 12 bases spanning the gap.

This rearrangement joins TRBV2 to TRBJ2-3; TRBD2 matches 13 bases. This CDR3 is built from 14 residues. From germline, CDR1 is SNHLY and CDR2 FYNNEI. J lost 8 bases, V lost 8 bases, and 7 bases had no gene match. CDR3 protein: CASWTSGSMGTQYF. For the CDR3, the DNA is TGTGCCAGCTGGACTAGCGGGAGTATGGGTACGCAGTATTTT.

CDR3: CASSLAVQGIHEQYF. The DNA for the CDR3 is TGCGCCAGCAGCTTGGCCGTACAGGGGATCCACGAGCAGTACTTC. This chain connects TRBV5-1 to TRBJ2-7; 7 bases are a match to TRBD1. Germline CDR1 is SGHRS and CDR2 is YFSETQ. The CDR3 is 15 amino acids. The V segment lost 0 bases and the J segment 5 bases; nucleotides outside the gene matches: 8.

The CDR3 DNA follows: TGTGCCAGCAGCGTAGCAGCCGGACAGGGGGCCCGGGCTTTCTTT. Translated, it gives CASSVAAGQGARAFF. The genes are TRBV9 and TRBJ1-1, with 11 bases lining up with TRBD1. Per the germline V gene, CDR1 is SGDLS and CDR2 is YYNGEE. V lost 0 bases and J lost 11; bases outside the gene matches: 9. This CDR3 region has 15 residues.

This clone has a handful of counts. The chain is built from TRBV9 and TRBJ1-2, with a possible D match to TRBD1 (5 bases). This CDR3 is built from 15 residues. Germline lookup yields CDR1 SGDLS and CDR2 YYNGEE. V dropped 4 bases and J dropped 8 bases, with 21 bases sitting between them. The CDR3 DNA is TGTGCCAGCAGCCCCCGGGGGAGGGTGTCAGGAGGCTACACCTTC. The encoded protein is CASSPRGRVSGGYTF.

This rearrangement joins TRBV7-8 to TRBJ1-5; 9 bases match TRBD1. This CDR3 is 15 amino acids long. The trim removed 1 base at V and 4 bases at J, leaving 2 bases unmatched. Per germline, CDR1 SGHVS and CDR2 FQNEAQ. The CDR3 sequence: CASSLETGGNQPQHF. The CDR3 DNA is TGTGCCAGCAGCTTAGAGACAGGGGGAAATCAGCCCCAGCATTTT.

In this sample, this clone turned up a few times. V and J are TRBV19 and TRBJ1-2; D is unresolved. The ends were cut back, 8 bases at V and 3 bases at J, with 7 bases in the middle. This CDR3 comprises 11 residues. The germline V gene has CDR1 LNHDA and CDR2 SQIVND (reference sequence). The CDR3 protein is CASRVDYGYTF. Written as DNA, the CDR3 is TGTGCCAGTCGGGTTGACTATGGCTACACCTTC.

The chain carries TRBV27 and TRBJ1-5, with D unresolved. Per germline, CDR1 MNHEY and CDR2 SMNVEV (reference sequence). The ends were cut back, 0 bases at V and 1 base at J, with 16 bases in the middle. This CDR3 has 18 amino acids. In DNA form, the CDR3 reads TGTGCCAGCAGTTTATCCTGGCTAGGGAGAGGAAGCAATCAGCCCCAGCATTTT. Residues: CASSLSWLGRGSNQPQHF.

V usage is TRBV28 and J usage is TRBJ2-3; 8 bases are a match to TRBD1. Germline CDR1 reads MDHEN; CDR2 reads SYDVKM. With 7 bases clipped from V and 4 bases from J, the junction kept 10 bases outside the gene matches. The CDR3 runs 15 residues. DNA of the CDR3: TGTGCCAGCATCCCGGGGCCAGGGGGCCCAGATACGCAGTATTTT. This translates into CASIPGPGGPDTQYF. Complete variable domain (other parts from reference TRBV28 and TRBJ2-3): DVKVTQSSRYLVKRTGEKVFLECVQDMDHENMFWYRQDPGLGLRLIYFSYDVKMKEKGDIPEGYSVSREKKERFSLILESASTNQTSMYLCASIPGPGGPDTQYFGPGTRLTVL.

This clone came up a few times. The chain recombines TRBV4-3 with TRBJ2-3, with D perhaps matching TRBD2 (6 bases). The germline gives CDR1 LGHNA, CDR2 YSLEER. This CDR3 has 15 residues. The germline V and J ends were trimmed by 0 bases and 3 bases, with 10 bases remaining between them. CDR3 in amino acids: CASSQDEAGTDTQYF. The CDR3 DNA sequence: TGCGCCAGCAGCCAAGATGAGGCGGGAACAGATACGCAGTATTTT.

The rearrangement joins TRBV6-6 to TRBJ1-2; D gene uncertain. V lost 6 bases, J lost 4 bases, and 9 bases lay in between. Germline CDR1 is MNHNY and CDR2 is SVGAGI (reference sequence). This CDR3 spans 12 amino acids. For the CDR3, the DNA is TGTGCCAGCAGGGAGGCAGGCTATGGCTACACCTTC. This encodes CASREAGYGYTF.

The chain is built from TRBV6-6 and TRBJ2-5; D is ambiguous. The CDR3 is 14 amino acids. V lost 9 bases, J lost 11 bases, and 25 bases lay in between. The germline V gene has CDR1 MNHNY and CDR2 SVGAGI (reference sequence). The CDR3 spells CASIENPSGSEQYF. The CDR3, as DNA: TGTGCCAGTATCGAAAACCCCTCGGGTAGTGAGCAGTACTTC.

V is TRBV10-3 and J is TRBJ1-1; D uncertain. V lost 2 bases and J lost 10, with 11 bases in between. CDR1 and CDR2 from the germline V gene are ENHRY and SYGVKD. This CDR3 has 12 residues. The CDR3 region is CAISEVRLGAFF. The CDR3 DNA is TGTGCCATCAGTGAGGTCAGACTAGGAGCTTTCTTT.